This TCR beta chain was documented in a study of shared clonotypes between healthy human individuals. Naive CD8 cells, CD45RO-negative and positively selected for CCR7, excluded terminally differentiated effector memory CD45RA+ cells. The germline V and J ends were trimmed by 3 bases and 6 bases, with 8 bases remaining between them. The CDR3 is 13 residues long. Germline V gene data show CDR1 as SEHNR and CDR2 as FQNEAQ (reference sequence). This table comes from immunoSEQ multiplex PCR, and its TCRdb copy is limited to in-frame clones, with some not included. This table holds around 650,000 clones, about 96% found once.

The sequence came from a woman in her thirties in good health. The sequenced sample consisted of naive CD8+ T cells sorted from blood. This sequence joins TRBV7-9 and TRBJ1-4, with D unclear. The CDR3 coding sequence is TGTGCCAGCAGCTTCGATGGGTATGAAAAACTGTTTTTT. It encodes CASSFDGYEKLFF.